The clone carrying this T cell receptor beta chain was observed a handful of times. In the authors' methods: How many nucleated cells were present was estimated from reference gene primer amplification. Generated by immunoSEQ multiplex PCR, the TCRdb table keeps only in-frame clones and is missing some. V, J and clone size derive from that table, while D and trimming were established from the DNA sequence. The table includes fewer than 45,000 clones, over 75% detected once. This specimen belongs to a study of blood T cell repertoires in COVID-19. Study in general: There were acute and convalescent COVID-19 samples, and they came from the United States, Italy and Spain. The analysed material was cDNA or gDNA that came from T cells, B-cell-depleted T cells, or PBMCs.

The sample consisted of peripheral blood. The source is a middle-aged man with active or convalescent COVID-19.

The CDR3 sequence: CASSLSGRARAFF. DNA of the CDR3: TGTGCCAGCAGTTTATCAGGCAGGGCCAGGGCTTTCTTT. The chain links TRBV28 to TRBJ1-1; D may be TRBD1 (5 bases). V was pared by 1 base and J by 11 bases, with 14 bases between. CDR3 length: 13 amino acids. Looked up from germline, CDR1 is MDHEN and CDR2 is SYDVKM.